This T cell receptor (beta chain) is drawn from a study of control samples from healthy donors and cancer patients. This CDR3 is built from 15 residues. The trim removed 4 bases at V and 3 bases at J, leaving 7 bases unmatched. In germline, CDR1 is MGHDK, CDR2 SYGVNS. Assay: immunoSEQ multiplex PCR; the TCRdb copy retains only in-frame clones and omits some. The sample lists tens of thousands of clones; around 87% were seen once. This sequence joins TRBV25-1 and TRBJ1-1, with 8 positions matching TRBD1. Sequencing was performed on blood. The clonotype originates from a man between 50 and 59 years old in good health. CDR3 residues: CASSGQGFGDTEAFF. As DNA, the CDR3 is TGTGCCAGCAGTGGACAGGGGTTCGGCGACACTGAAGCTTTCTTT.